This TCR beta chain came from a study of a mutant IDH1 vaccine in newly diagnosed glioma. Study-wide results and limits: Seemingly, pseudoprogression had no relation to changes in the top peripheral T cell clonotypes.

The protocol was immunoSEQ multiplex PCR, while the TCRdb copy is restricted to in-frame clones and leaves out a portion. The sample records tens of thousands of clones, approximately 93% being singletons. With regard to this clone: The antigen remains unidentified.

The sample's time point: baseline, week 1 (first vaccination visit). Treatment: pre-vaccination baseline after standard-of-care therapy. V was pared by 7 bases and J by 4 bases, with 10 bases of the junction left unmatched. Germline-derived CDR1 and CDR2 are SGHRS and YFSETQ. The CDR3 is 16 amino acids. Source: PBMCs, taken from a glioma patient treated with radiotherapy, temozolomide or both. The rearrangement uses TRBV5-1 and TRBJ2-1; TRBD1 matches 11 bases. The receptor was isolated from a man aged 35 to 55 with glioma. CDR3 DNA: TGCGCCAGCGTCAGAGGGGGGACAGGGGGTTACAATGAGCAGTTCTTC. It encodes CASVRGGTGGYNEQFF.